These T cell receptor beta chains were read from a single sample in a study of persistence of HIV-infected CD4 T cells. These receptors lack a known antigen. Clones were read by immunoSEQ multiplex PCR, and TCRdb kept only the in-frame ones, dropping some. The sample consists of approximately 65,000 clones, 65% to 75% of them appearing once. The starting material was CD4+ T cells sorted from PBMCs after 18-hour stimulation, obtained from a patient who received antiretroviral therapy. These receptors came from an adult man with HIV who was CMV-seropositive. CDR3s include the opening cysteine and the closing phenylalanine or tryptophan. A D gene is named only where the DNA matches it firmly. Some rows have no size entry. The others give once, few or many, or a class for an expanded clone.

j_call: TRBJ1-5
d_call: TRBD1
v_call: TRBV19
clone_size: few
cdr3_aa: CASQRGLNQPQHF
cdr3_nt: TGTGCCAGCCAGAGGGGGCTAAATCAGCCCCAGCATTTT

j_call: TRBJ2-1
d_call: .
v_call: TRBV6-6
clone_size: .
cdr3_aa: CASSYSLQGSNEQFF
cdr3_nt: TGTGCCAGCAGTTACTCGTTACAGGGTTCCAATGAGCAGTTCTTC

j_call: TRBJ1-2
d_call: TRBD1
v_call: TRBV27
clone_size: few
cdr3_aa: CASGTANNYGYTF
cdr3_nt: TGTGCCAGTGGGACAGCAAATAACTATGGCTACACCTTC

j_call: TRBJ2-7
d_call: .
v_call: TRBV28
clone_size: once
cdr3_aa: CASSPAGTAPYEQYF
cdr3_nt: TGTGCCAGCAGTCCCGCCGGGACGGCTCCCTACGAGCAGTACTTC

j_call: TRBJ1-5
d_call: TRBD1
v_call: TRBV2
clone_size: .
cdr3_aa: CASSERDRGYQPQHF
cdr3_nt: TGTGCCAGCAGTGAAAGAGACAGGGGATATCAGCCCCAGCATTTT

j_call: TRBJ1-4
d_call: .
v_call: TRBV7-9
clone_size: .
cdr3_aa: CASSWQGKANEKLFF
cdr3_nt: TGTGCCAGCAGCTGGCAGGGAAAGGCTAATGAAAAACTGTTTTTT

j_call: TRBJ1-1
d_call: .
v_call: TRBV27
clone_size: .
cdr3_aa: CASRAGWTEAFF
cdr3_nt: TGTGCCAGCAGGGCAGGGTGGACTGAAGCTTTCTTT

j_call: TRBJ1-1
d_call: .
v_call: TRBV7-2
clone_size: .
cdr3_aa: CASSRHRNTEAFF
cdr3_nt: TGTGCCAGCAGCCGACATAGGAACACTGAAGCTTTCTTT

j_call: TRBJ1-2
d_call: TRBD1
v_call: TRBV9
clone_size: .
cdr3_aa: CASSAWDRVDYGYTF
cdr3_nt: TGTGCCAGCAGCGCCTGGGACAGGGTGGACTATGGCTACACCTTC

j_call: TRBJ2-6
d_call: .
v_call: TRBV18
clone_size: .
cdr3_aa: CASSPQGGAGSGANVLTF
cdr3_nt: TGTGCCAGCTCACCGCAAGGCGGGGCTGGGTCTGGGGCCAACGTCCTGACTTTC

j_call: TRBJ1-1
d_call: .
v_call: TRBV19
clone_size: .
cdr3_aa: CASSSGRGGTEAFF
cdr3_nt: TGTGCCAGTAGTTCCGGGAGGGGGGGCACTGAAGCTTTCTTT

j_call: TRBJ1-5
d_call: .
v_call: TRBV28
clone_size: .
cdr3_aa: CASYPGNQPQHF
cdr3_nt: TGTGCCAGCTATCCGGGGAATCAGCCCCAGCATTTT

j_call: TRBJ1-1
d_call: .
v_call: TRBV5-1
clone_size: .
cdr3_aa: CASSLRGGNTEAFF
cdr3_nt: TGCGCCAGCAGCTTGAGAGGGGGGAACACTGAAGCTTTCTTT